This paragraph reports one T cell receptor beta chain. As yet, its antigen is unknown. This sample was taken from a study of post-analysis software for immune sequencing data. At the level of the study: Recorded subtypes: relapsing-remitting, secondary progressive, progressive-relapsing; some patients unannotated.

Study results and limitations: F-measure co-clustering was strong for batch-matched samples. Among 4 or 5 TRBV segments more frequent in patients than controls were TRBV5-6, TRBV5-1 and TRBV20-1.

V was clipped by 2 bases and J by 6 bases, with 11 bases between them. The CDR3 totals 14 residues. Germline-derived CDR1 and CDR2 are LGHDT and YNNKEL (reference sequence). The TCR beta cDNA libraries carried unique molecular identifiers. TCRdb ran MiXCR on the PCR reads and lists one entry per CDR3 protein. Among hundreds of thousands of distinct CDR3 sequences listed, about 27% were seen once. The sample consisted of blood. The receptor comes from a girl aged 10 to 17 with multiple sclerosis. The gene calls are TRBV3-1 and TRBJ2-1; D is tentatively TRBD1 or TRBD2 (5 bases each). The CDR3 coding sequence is TGTGCCAGCAGCCAATCGCCGGGGCCCAATGAGCAGTTCTTC. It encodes CASSQSPGPNEQFF.